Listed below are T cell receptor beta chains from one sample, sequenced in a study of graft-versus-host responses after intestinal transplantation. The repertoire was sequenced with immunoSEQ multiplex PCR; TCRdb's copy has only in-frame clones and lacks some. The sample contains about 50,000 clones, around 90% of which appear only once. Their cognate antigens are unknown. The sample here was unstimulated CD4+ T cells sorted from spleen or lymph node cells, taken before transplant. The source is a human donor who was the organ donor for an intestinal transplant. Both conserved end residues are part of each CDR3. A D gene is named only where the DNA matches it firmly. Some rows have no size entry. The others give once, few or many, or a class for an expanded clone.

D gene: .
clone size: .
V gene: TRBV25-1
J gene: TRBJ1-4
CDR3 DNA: TGTGCCAGCAGCGGGGCGGGAACTAATGAAAAACTGTTTTTT
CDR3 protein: CASSGAGTNEKLFF

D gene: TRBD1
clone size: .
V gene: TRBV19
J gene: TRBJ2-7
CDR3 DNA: TGTGCCAGTAGTAACCCCGCGGGACAGGGGGCTTACGAGCAGTACTTC
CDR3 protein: CASSNPAGQGAYEQYF

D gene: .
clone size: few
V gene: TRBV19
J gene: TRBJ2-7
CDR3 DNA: TGTGCCAGTAGTAAGGTCAGGGGCTCCTACGAGCAGTACTTC
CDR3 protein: CASSKVRGSYEQYF

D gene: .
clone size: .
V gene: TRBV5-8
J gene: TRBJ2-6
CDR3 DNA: TGTGCCAGCAGCTTCCCTGTCCCTCCTCTCAGCTCTGGGGCCAACGTCCTGACTTTC
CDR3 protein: CASSFPVPPLSSGANVLTF

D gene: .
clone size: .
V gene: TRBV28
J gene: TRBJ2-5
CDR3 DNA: TGTGCCAGCAGTCCTAGCGATAAAGAGACCCAGTACTTC
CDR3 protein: CASSPSDKETQYF

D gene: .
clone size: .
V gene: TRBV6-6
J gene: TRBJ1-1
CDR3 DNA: TGTGCCAGCAGTTACTCAGACCTAAACACTGAAGCTTTCTTT
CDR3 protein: CASSYSDLNTEAFF

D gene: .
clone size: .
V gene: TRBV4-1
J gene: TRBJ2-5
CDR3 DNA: TGCGCCAGCAGCCCAGGCGGCAGGGAACAAGAGACCCAGTACTTC
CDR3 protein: CASSPGGREQETQYF

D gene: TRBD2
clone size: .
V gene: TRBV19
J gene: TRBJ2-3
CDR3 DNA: TGTGCCAGTAGCCCAAGGACTAGTAAGGTGTTGTATTTT
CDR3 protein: CASSPRTSKVLYF

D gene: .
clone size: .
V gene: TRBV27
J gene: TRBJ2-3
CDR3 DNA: TGTGCCAGCAGTTTACCCTCAGGGGGCACAGATACGCAGTATTTT
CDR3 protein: CASSLPSGGTDTQYF

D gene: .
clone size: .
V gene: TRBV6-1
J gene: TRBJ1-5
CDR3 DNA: TGTGCCAGCAGTGAAGCGCTTAGCAATCAGCCCCAGCATTTT
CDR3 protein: CASSEALSNQPQHF

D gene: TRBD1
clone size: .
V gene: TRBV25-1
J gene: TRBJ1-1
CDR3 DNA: TGTGCCAGCAGTGTCCCAGGGGGCACTGAAGCTTTCTTT
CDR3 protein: CASSVPGGTEAFF

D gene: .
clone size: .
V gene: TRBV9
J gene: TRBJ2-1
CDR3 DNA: TGTGCCAGCAGCGTGGCAGGCTGGACCTACAATGAGCAGTTCTTC
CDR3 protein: CASSVAGWTYNEQFF

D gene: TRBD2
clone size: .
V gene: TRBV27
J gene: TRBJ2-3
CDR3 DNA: TGTGCCAGCAGTAACCCTTCCCTAGCGGGACGGGAGACAGATACGCAGTATTTT
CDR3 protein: CASSNPSLAGRETDTQYF

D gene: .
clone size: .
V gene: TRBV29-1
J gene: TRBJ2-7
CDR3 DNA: TGCAGCGTTTATCAGGGCCGCTACGAGCAGTACTTC
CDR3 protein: CSVYQGRYEQYF

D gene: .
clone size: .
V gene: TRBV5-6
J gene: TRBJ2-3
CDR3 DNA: TGTGCCAGCAGCAGCACAGATACGCAGTATTTT
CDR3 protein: CASSSTDTQYF

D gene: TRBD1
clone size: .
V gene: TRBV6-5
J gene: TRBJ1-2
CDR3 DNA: TGTGCCAGCAGTCTCTCGACAGGGGGAAACTATGGCTACGCCTTC
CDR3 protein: CASSLSTGGNYGYAF

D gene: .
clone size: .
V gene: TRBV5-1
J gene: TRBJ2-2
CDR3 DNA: TGCGCCAGCAGCTTGGTGGGGACGACCGGGGAGCTGTTTTTT
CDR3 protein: CASSLVGTTGELFF